The 15 T cell receptor beta chains presented below share a single source sample, sequenced in a study of T cells in Graves' hyperthyroidism and ophthalmopathy. Amplification yielded TCR beta CDR3 regions, with RNA transcripts as the source. First-round RT-PCR targeting the TCR CDR3 was performed with the HTBI primer set. TCRdb processed the multiplex PCR reads anew with MiXCR; each CDR3 protein has one entry. The profile shows around 600,000 distinct CDR3 sequences, less than 45% of them singletons. The specimen was peripheral blood or thyroid tissue (not recorded which). The receptors stem from an adult man with Graves' disease, either hyperthyroidism or ophthalmopathy (not recorded which).

The chain couples TRBV29-1 to TRBJ1-2; 7 nucleotides match TRBD1. CDR3 length equals 12 residues. V trimming: 4 bases; J trimming: 6 bases; junction bases outside the gene matches: 5. The germline V gene encodes CDR1 SQVTM and CDR2 ANQGSEA. The CDR3: CSVGIRGNGYTF. The CDR3, as DNA: TGCAGCGTTGGCATCAGGGGGAATGGCTACACCTTC.

This clonotype was recorded many times. The chain combines TRBV7-9 with TRBJ1-2; D gene uncertain. Germline V gene lookup returns CDR1 SEHNR and CDR2 FQNEAQ (reference sequence). This CDR3 is built from 13 residues. The germline V and J ends were trimmed by 9 bases and 0 bases, with 11 bases remaining between them. This CDR3 reads CASSLVSNYGYTF. CDR3 sequence (DNA): TGTGCCAGTAGCCTCGTATCTAACTATGGCTACACCTTC.

This clonotype was observed a few times. The chain links TRBV7-2 to TRBJ1-1; the match to TRBD1 covers 10 bases. CDR1 is SGHTA and CDR2 is FQGNSA in the germline V gene. Trimming cost V 5 bases and J 3 bases; bases outside gene matches: 6. The CDR3 extends over 15 amino acids. DNA for the CDR3: TGTGCCAGCAGCCAACGGGGGACAGGGGACACTGAAGCTTTCTTT. It is translated as CASSQRGTGDTEAFF. Variable domain in full (rest from reference TRBV7-2 and TRBJ1-1): GAGVSQSPSNKVTEKGKDVELRCDPISGHTALYWYRQSLGQGLEFLIYFQGNSAPDKSGLPSDRFSAERTGGSVSTLTIQRTQQEDSAVYLCASSQRGTGDTEAFFGQGTRLTVV.

The V call is TRBV13, the J call TRBJ2-2; no firm D call. V lost 7 bases to trimming and J lost 3 bases, with 9 bases between them. CDR1 and CDR2 from the germline V gene are PRHDT and FYEKMQ (reference sequence). The CDR3 runs 13 residues. The CDR3 nucleotides read TGTGCCAGCACCCCCCCGGACACCGGGGAGCTGTTTTTT. Translated, it gives CASTPPDTGELFF.

The chain carries TRBV25-1 and TRBJ1-2; 7 positions match TRBD1. The CDR3 spans 14 residues. Germline V gene sequence: CDR1 MGHDK, CDR2 SYGVNS. V gave up 5 bases and J gave up 4 bases; unmatched junction bases: 7. Here the CDR3 reads CASSLGQRFYGYTF. DNA of the CDR3: TGTGCCAGCAGTTTGGGACAGAGATTCTATGGCTACACCTTC.

This clonotype was seen more than once but under ten times. Here the CDR3 reads CASIGGASGLGEQYF. The CDR3 DNA reads as TGCGCCAGCATCGGGGGAGCTAGCGGCCTTGGGGAGCAGTACTTC. This sequence joins TRBV5-1 and TRBJ2-7, with 7 bases that match TRBD2. This CDR3 is 15 amino acids long. V lost 6 bases to trimming and J lost 7 bases; unmatched junction nucleotides: 16. Germline-derived CDR1 and CDR2 are SGHRS and YFSETQ.

In the case of this clonotype: The junction and the germline gene differ at one end; a read error may be behind it. The rearrangement links TRBV6-5 to TRBJ2-5, with 7 bases identical to TRBD1. There are 13 residues in the CDR3. Germline V gene sequence: CDR1 MNHEY, CDR2 SVGAGI. The CDR3 loop reads CAISYSRTGGLYF. CDR3 in DNA: TGTGCCATCAGTTACTCCCGGACAGGAGGCTTGTACTTC.

A word on this clonotype: A much larger clonotype is one base distant, so this may be a read error. The rearrangement joins TRBV7-6 to TRBJ1-2, with TRBD1 matching 10 bases. The CDR3 is made up of 12 amino acids. V gave up 5 bases and J gave up 13 bases; unmatched junction bases: 7. Germline V lookup: CDR1 SGHVS, CDR2 FNYEAQ. The DNA for the CDR3 is TGTGCCAGCAGCCTCTCGACAGGGGGCGTCACCTTC. Translated, it gives CASSLSTGGVTF. Drawing the rest from reference TRBV7-6 and TRBJ1-2, the complete variable domain is GAGVSQSPRYKVTKRGQDVALRCDPISGHVSLYWYRQALGQGPEFLTYFNYEAQQDKSGLPNDRFSAERPEGSISTLTIQRTEQRDSAMYRCASSLSTGGVTFGSGTRLTVV.

This clonotype was seen many times. The chain couples TRBV7-9 to TRBJ1-1; weak D call: TRBD1 (6 bases). V was clipped by 1 base and J by 1 base, with 10 bases between them. This CDR3 has 15 residues. CDR1 is SEHNR, CDR2 FQNEAQ, per germline (reference sequence). CDR3 sequence: CASSLVVGQNTEAFF. The CDR3 DNA reads as TGTGCCAGCAGCTTAGTGGTGGGACAGAACACTGAAGCTTTCTTT.

This chain joins TRBV10-3 and TRBJ2-1; TRBD1 agrees at 7 bases. Trimming took 2 bases from V and 8 from J; bases not matched to a gene: 3. Per the germline V gene, CDR1 is ENHRY and CDR2 is SYGVKD. The CDR3 is made up of 13 amino acids. In DNA form, the CDR3 reads TGTGCCATCAGTGAGGACAGGGCGGATGAGCAGTTCTTC. Translating it yields CAISEDRADEQFF.

This clonotype was detected ten times or more. This chain joins TRBV7-9 and TRBJ1-2, with D uncertain. Germline V gene data show CDR1 as SEHNR and CDR2 as FQNEAQ (reference sequence). The CDR3 is 12 amino acids. V lost 3 bases to trimming and J lost 8 bases, with 10 bases between them. CDR3 region: CASSFTLGGYTF. For the CDR3, the DNA is TGTGCCAGCAGCTTTACCCTGGGCGGCTACACCTTC.

As to this clonotype: A much larger clonotype is one base distant, so this may be a read error. The V gene is TRBV2, the J gene TRBJ2-7; D is undetermined. Germline assignment: CDR1 SNHLY and CDR2 FYNNEI. The CDR3 consists of 13 residues. CDR3 region: CATSEVERYEQYF. The DNA for the CDR3 is TGTGCCACCAGTGAAGTTGAACGGTACGAGCAGTACTTC.

Many counts were recorded for this clonotype. This chain uses TRBV24-1 with TRBJ2-5; 11 bases are shared with TRBD2. Germline V gene data show CDR1 as KGHDR and CDR2 as SFDVKD. V dropped 4 bases and J dropped 4; count of bases not matched to a gene: 4. The CDR3 has 15 amino acids. The CDR3 DNA sequence: TGTGCCACCAGTGACATAGCGGGAGGGGTAGAGACCCAGTACTTC. Protein product: CATSDIAGGVETQYF.

The V call is TRBV29-1, the J call TRBJ1-6; 11 nucleotides agree with TRBD1. Germline V CDR1 and CDR2: SQVTM, ANQGSEA. V shed 6 bases, J shed 7 bases, and the junction held 8 bases outside the gene matches. The CDR3 consists of 15 residues. CDR3 loop: CSVASGTGGNSPLHF. DNA for the CDR3: TGCAGCGTAGCTTCCGGGACAGGGGGGAATTCACCCCTCCACTTT. Combining the CDR3 with reference TRBV29-1 and TRBJ1-6 gives the whole variable domain SAVISQKPSRDICQRGTSLTIQCQVDSQVTMMFWYRQQPGQSLTLIATANQGSEATYESGFVIDKFPISRPNLTFSTLTVSNMSPEDSSIYLCSVASGTGGNSPLHFGNGTRLTVT.

This rearrangement joins TRBV6-6 to TRBJ1-2; 8 positions match TRBD1. The CDR3 totals 14 residues. J lost 6 bases, V lost 8 bases, and 11 bases had no gene match. Germline V gene data show CDR1 as MNHNY and CDR2 as SVGAGI (reference sequence). CDR3: CASGPQGGPHGYTF. The CDR3 nucleotides are TGTGCCAGCGGACCACAGGGGGGGCCCCATGGCTACACCTTC.